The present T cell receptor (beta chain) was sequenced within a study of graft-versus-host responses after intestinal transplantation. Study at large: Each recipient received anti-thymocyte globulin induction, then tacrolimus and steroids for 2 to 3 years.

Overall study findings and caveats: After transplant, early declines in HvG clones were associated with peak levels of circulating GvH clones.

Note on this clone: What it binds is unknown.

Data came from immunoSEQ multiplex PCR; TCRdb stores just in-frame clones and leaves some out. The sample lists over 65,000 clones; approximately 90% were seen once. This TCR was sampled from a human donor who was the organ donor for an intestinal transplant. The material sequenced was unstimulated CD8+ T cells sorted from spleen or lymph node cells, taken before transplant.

CDR3 in DNA: TGTGCCAGCAGTGACGGGACTAGCGGAATCCTCGGCGGGGAGCTGTTTTTT. It encodes CASSDGTSGILGGELFF. This sequence joins TRBV6-1 and TRBJ2-2; TRBD2 aligns across 11 bases. CDR1 and CDR2 (germline): MNHNS, SASEGT. The CDR3 is made up of 17 amino acids. J lost 7 bases, V lost 3 bases, and 10 bases had no gene match.